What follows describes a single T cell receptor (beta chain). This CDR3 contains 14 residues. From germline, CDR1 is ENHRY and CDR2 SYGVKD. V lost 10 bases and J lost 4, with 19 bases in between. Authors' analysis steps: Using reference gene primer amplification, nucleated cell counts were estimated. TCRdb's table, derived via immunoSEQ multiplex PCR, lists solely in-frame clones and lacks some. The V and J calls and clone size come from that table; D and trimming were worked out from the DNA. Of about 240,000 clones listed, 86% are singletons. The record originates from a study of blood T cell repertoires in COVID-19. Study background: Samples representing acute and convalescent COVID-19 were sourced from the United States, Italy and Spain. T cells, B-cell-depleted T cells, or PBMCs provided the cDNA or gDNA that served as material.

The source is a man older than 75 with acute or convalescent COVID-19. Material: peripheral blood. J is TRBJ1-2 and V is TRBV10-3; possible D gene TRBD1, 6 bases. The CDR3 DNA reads TGTGCCACTGGGGGGGGCGCTTATACCTATGGCTACACCTTC. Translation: CATGGGAYTYGYTF.